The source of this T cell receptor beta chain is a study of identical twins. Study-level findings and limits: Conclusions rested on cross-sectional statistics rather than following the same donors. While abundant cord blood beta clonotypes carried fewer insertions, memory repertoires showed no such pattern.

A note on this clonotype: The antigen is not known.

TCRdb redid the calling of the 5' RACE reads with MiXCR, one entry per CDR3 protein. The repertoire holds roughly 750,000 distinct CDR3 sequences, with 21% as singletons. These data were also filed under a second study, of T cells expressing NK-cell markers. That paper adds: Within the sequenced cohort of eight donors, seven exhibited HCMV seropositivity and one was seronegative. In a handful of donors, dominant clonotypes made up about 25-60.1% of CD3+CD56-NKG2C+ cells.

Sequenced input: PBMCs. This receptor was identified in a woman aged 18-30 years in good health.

In DNA form, the CDR3 reads TGCAGTGCTAGAGCTTCGTTAAATGAGCAGTTCTTC. It codes for CSARASLNEQFF. The chain employs TRBV20-1 and TRBJ2-1; no reliable D call. This CDR3 region has 12 residues. Germline V gene sequence: CDR1 DFQATT, CDR2 SNEGSKA (reference sequence). V was shortened by 1 base and J by 7 bases, with 8 bases between the two germline ends.